This TCR beta chain was sequenced in a study of T cells expressing NK-cell markers. Looking at the study overall: In sorted CD3+CD56+NKG2C+, CD3+CD56+NKG2C- and CD3+CD56-NKG2C+ T cells, TCR beta repertoires were obtained. HCMV seropositivity marked most of the eight sequenced donors; one was seronegative.

Remarks on this clonotype: Its antigen is unidentified.

General study findings and limits: Top CD8+ clonotypes included the dominant CD3+CD56+NKG2C+ clonotypes in roughly 6 donors.

Germline V lookup: CDR1 MDHEN, CDR2 SYDVKM. The CDR3 covers 13 residues. The TCR beta cDNA came from 5'RACE template switching with UMIs. TCRdb reprocessed the 5' RACE reads and reports one entry per CDR3 protein, with no DNA. The sample features about 460,000 distinct CDR3 sequences, with approximately 1.5% in its top ten. Sequenced input: blood T cells: a sorted CD56 or NKG2C T cell subset, CD4+ or CD8+ T cells, or bulk PBMC T cells (not recorded which). The chain has TRBV28 and TRBJ1-5; TCRdb gives TRBD1 as the D gene, but with no DNA this cannot be confirmed. The sequence derives from a woman aged 45-60 years in good health. CDR3 sequence: CASSFSGGQPQHF.